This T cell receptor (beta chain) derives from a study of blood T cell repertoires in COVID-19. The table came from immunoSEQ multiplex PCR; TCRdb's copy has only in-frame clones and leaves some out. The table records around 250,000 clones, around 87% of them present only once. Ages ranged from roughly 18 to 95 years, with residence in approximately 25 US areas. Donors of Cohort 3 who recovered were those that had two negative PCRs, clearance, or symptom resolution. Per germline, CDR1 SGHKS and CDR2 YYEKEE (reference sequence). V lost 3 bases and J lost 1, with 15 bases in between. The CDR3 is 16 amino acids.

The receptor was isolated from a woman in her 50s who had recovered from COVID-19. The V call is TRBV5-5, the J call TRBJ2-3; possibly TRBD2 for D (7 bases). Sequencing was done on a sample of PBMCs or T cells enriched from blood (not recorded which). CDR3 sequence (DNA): TGTGCCAGCAGCTGGGGGGGCGCCCCGGGCACAGATACGCAGTATTTT. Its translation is CASSWGGAPGTDTQYF.